Detailed here is one TCR beta chain. It lacks a known antigen. Base qualities are not recorded, but no much larger clone differs from it by a single base. This entry comes from a study of blood T cell repertoires in COVID-19 (dated by TCRdb to 2020 to 2021). With regard to the full study: Samples covering the acute and convalescent phases of COVID-19 were provided by collaborators in the United States, Italy and Spain. The prospective study material was composed of cDNA or gDNA derived from T cells, B-cell-depleted T cells, or PBMCs. The dataset comprised deeply sampled blood TCRbeta repertoires from subjects exposed to, actively infected with, or recovered from COVID-19. The repertoires were released in a freely available public database intended as a resource for research on the immune response to SARS-CoV-2. Samples were obtained from the ongoing ImmuneRACE study (first 160 participants) and from over a thousand subjects provided by 6 global collaborators. Sample metadata almost always included a de-identified subject ID, COVID-19 status, age in years and sex. Where HLA class I and class II types were available, the types were taken from metadata supplied by the sample provider, not from assay-based typing. Paper-wide results and their limitations: The quantity of clinical and demographic metadata differed by source and by participant and was supplied without curation.

TCRbeta CDR3 regions were amplified from genomic DNA using the immunoSEQ Assay, a bias-controlled multiplex PCR. Concerning the study's data processing: Nucleated cell counts per sample were estimated from amplification of reference gene primers within the assay. To quantify the absolute abundance of each unique TCRbeta CDR3 rearrangement, sequence reads were collapsed and filtered. For each sample, productive Simpson clonality was calculated by taking the square root of Simpson's diversity index across productive rearrangements. This is the immuneACCESS table as TCRdb keeps it, with only in-frame sequences that have V and J called. A part of the clones is gone; compared with another copy, unresolved V genes explain less than half, and the rest is unexplained. The DNA was the basis for D and trimming; V, J and clone size are from that table. This sample comprises some 220,000 clones, 80% to 95% of them detected only once. The leading ten clones occupy more than 0.8% of the sample.

One collaborating source in Seattle enrolled patients during active infection and followed them longitudinally through the course of disease. The collaborating institutions used their own protocols to collect whole blood in K2EDTA tubes. For TCRbeta analysis, collaborator samples were shipped as frozen whole blood, as isolated PBMCs, or as DNA extracted from either sample type. Sequences MGHRA (CDR1) and YSYEKL (CDR2) are obtained from the germline V gene. The junction shows trimming of 4 bases on V and 6 bases on J, and the gene matches do not reach 11 bases of it. Inclusive of the bounding cysteine and phenylalanine, the CDR3 is 16 residues long. The entry retains the CDR3 DNA only, 48 bases that are in frame from base 1.

This clonotype was obtained from a young man with COVID-19, enrolled during active disease. The sequence is built from TRBV4-1 and TRBJ1-1, and 10 junctional nucleotides match TRBD1. The specimen was peripheral blood. CDR3 reads: CASSRLTGTGASEAFF. The base sequence is TGCGCCAGCAGCCGACTTACCGGGACAGGGGCCTCTGAAGCTTTCTTT.